These T cell receptor beta chains were read from a single sample in a study of blood T cell repertoires in COVID-19. Data came from immunoSEQ multiplex PCR; TCRdb stores just in-frame clones and leaves some out. The repertoire holds 90,000 to 130,000 clones, with roughly 76% as singletons. The sequencing sample was made of peripheral blood. The receptors derive from a woman in her sixties or seventies with acute or convalescent COVID-19. Both conserved end residues are part of each CDR3. D genes are given only for firm matches.

d_call j_call v_call cdr3_length cdr3_aa
TRBD1 TRBJ1-1 TRBV28 14 CASSLRTGGTEAFF
. TRBJ2-4 TRBV19 14 CASRGLQGFNIQYF
TRBD2 TRBJ2-5 TRBV19 14 CASSSSGHQETQYF
. TRBJ2-1 TRBV11-2 13 CASSLDAGHEQFF
TRBD1 TRBJ1-2 TRBV28 15 CATGVPGGMIRGYTF
TRBD1 TRBJ1-6 TRBV6-5 15 CASSWSSQGGSPLHF
TRBD1 TRBJ1-5 TRBV19 15 CASKSMTGGHQPQHF
TRBD1 TRBJ2-7 TRBV6-5 16 CASSYGTWDRGNEQYF
. TRBJ1-1 TRBV7-9 14 CASSTTLGGTEAFF
TRBD1 TRBJ1-5 TRBV20-1 14 CSASGDRNYQPQHF
TRBD1 TRBJ2-7 TRBV20-1 15 CSASRLGQGVYEQYF
. TRBJ1-6 TRBV2 15 CASSSESSYNSPLHF
. TRBJ2-1 TRBV5-4 13 CASSLQGPNEQFF
. TRBJ1-2 TRBV19 16 CASSTAGVLSIYGYTF
TRBD1 TRBJ2-3 TRBV11-2 15 CASSLGQGSTDTQYF
TRBD2 TRBJ2-7 TRBV10-3 16 CAISAPREGLSYEQYF
TRBD2 TRBJ2-1 TRBV7-3 15 CASSLVGGVDNEQFF
. TRBJ1-6 TRBV3-1/TRBV3-2 15 CASSLQTGSGSPLHF
. TRBJ2-7 TRBV2 14 CASSVRGNTYEQYF
. TRBJ2-2 TRBV7-2 15 CASRNPQKRNGELFF
. TRBJ2-3 TRBV30 13 CAWYTGAGDTQYF
. TRBJ1-2 TRBV2 13 CASRGTQAGGYTF
. TRBJ1-5 TRBV15 15 CATSRDAGPGQPQHF
. TRBJ2-7 TRBV14 12 CASSQSWTEQYF
. TRBJ1-2 TRBV15 15 CATSKDTSFLNGYTF
TRBD1 TRBJ1-4 TRBV5-1 14 CASSLDGQGGKLFF
TRBD1 TRBJ1-1 TRBV6-4 15 CASRPAEDRATEAFF
. TRBJ2-3 TRBV5-1 15 CASSTYSLSTDTQYF
. TRBJ1-5 TRBV6-5 15 CASTPKGMGGQPQHF